This T cell receptor (beta chain) stems from a study of OX40 agonist ivuxolimab in advanced cancers. The study, taken as a whole, reports: Partly responding patients at 0.1-3.0 mg/kg showed some of the smallest clonal expansion.

The assay was immunoSEQ multiplex PCR, and TCRdb's table has in-frame clones only and misses some. The repertoire consists of fewer than 35,000 clones, with roughly four fifths occurring once and the leading ten covering 20% to 25%. This clone was seen more than once but under ten times. Its specificity is unknown. The sequence came from an adult with an advanced solid tumor such as melanoma, head and neck, liver or kidney cancer. The source was CD4+ or CD8+ T cells sorted from blood, collected in a trial of the OX40 agonist ivuxolimab.

The CDR3 DNA reads as TGTGCCAGCAGCCAAAGGCAGCAAGAGACCCAGTACTTC. It yields the protein CASSQRQQETQYF. The chain uses TRBV5-5 and TRBJ2-5; no clear D gene. CDR3 length: 13 amino acids. The germline V and J ends were trimmed by 4 bases and 2 bases, with 9 bases remaining between them. Germline assignment: CDR1 SGHKS and CDR2 YYEKEE (reference sequence).